This is a list of T cell receptor beta chains from one sample in a study of blood T cell repertoires in COVID-19. Only in-frame clones appear in the TCRdb table, and some are missing; sequencing was by immunoSEQ multiplex PCR. The sample lists approximately 210,000 clones; about 80% were seen once. Sequencing used PBMCs or T cells enriched from blood (not recorded which). These receptors came from a man aged 40-50 years who had recovered from COVID-19. Each CDR3 is given with its conserved first and last residue. A D gene is named only where the DNA matches it firmly. Expanded clones are given a class, and other clones once, few, many or no size at all.

V gene	D gene	J gene	clone size	CDR3 protein	CDR3 DNA
TRBV6-2/TRBV6-3	-	TRBJ1-2	once	CASSTQGYGYTF	TGTGCCAGCAGTACCCAGGGATATGGCTACACCTTC
TRBV18	-	TRBJ1-1	-	CASSDSFGTEAFF	TGTGCCAGCTCAGACAGTTTTGGCACTGAAGCTTTCTTT
TRBV11-3	-	TRBJ2-1	-	CASSLVRGSDEQFF	TGTGCCAGCAGCTTAGTAAGAGGGAGTGATGAGCAGTTCTTC
TRBV19	-	TRBJ2-7	few	CASSMAPGSYEQYF	TGTGCCAGTAGTATGGCTCCGGGGTCCTACGAGCAGTACTTC
TRBV7-9	TRBD1	TRBJ1-1	-	CASSLAIGTGKRNTEAFF	TGTGCCAGCAGCTTAGCGATAGGGACAGGCAAGAGGAACACTGAAGCTTTCTTT
TRBV21-1	-	TRBJ1-4	-	CASSKGVMGQGQEANEKLFF	TGTGCCAGCAGCAAAGGGGTCATGGGGCAGGGTCAGGAAGCTAATGAAAAACTGTTTTTT
TRBV7-2	-	TRBJ1-2	-	CASSLWSGNYGYTF	TGTGCCAGCAGCCTTTGGTCAGGAAACTATGGCTACACCTTC
TRBV27	TRBD2	TRBJ2-7	few	CASSFLAAINYEQYF	TGTGCCAGCAGTTTCCTAGCGGCAATAAACTACGAGCAGTACTTC
TRBV5-5	TRBD1	TRBJ1-5	few	CASSLDGTGDEPQHF	TGTGCCAGCAGCTTGGATGGGACAGGGGACGAACCCCAGCATTTT
TRBV3-1/TRBV3-2	TRBD1	TRBJ1-6	-	CASSWTGEDSPLHF	TGTGCCAGCAGCTGGACAGGGGAAGATTCACCCCTCCACTTT
TRBV3-1/TRBV3-2	-	TRBJ1-1	-	CAISRGGNTEAFF	TGTGCCATTTCGCGGGGGGGGAACACTGAAGCTTTCTTT
TRBV7-2	TRBD1	TRBJ1-5	-	CASSLLGQGGQPQHF	TGTGCCAGCAGCTTATTAGGACAGGGGGGTCAGCCCCAGCATTTT
TRBV7-9	TRBD1	TRBJ1-4	-	CASSLGGTGGNEKLFF	TGTGCCAGCAGCTTAGGAGGGACAGGGGGTAATGAAAAACTGTTTTTT
TRBV5-6	-	TRBJ2-1	-	CASSLAGRGGEQFF	TGTGCCAGCAGCCTGGCGGGTAGGGGCGGTGAGCAGTTCTTC
TRBV7-6	-	TRBJ2-3	-	CASSFGARSGTDTQYF	TGTGCCAGCAGCTTTGGGGCCAGGAGTGGCACAGATACGCAGTATTTT
TRBV6-5	TRBD1	TRBJ1-1	-	CASSLTPDRDTEAFF	TGTGCCAGCAGCCTGACCCCGGACAGGGACACTGAAGCTTTCTTT
TRBV7-9	TRBD2	TRBJ2-3	-	CASSPGLARDTQYF	TGTGCCAGCAGCCCGGGACTAGCGAGAGATACGCAGTATTTT
TRBV5-1	-	TRBJ2-7	-	CASSLGAYEQYF	TGCGCCAGCAGCTTGGGAGCTTACGAGCAGTACTTC
TRBV5-1	-	TRBJ1-5	few	CASSPAGAYGNQPQHF	TGCGCCAGCAGCCCGGCGGGGGCCTACGGCAATCAGCCCCAGCATTTT
TRBV10-3	TRBD2	TRBJ2-7	-	CAISEPSGRSYEQYF	TGTGCCATCAGTGAGCCTAGCGGGAGATCCTACGAGCAGTACTTC
TRBV5-1	-	TRBJ2-2	-	CASSLGVLGSGELFF	TGCGCCAGCAGCTTGGGGGTGTTGGGCTCCGGGGAGCTGTTTTTT
TRBV5-6	-	TRBJ2-2	-	CASGGLNTGELFF	TGTGCCAGCGGGGGCCTCAACACCGGGGAGCTGTTTTTT
TRBV3-1/TRBV3-2	TRBD1	TRBJ1-5	-	CARGTGYSNQPQHF	TGTGCCAGAGGGACAGGGTATAGCAATCAGCCCCAGCATTTT
TRBV5-4	-	TRBJ1-4	-	CASSLDGTTNEKLFF	TGTGCCAGCAGCTTGGACGGGACAACTAATGAAAAACTGTTTTTT
TRBV7-9	TRBD2	TRBJ2-5	once	CASSKVGTSGAETQYF	TGTGCCAGCAGCAAAGTCGGGACTAGCGGGGCGGAGACCCAGTACTTC
TRBV7-8	-	TRBJ1-2	-	CASSPLGGGVGYTF	TGTGCCAGCAGCCCCCTGGGGGGGGGCGTTGGCTACACCTTC
TRBV4-1	TRBD2	TRBJ2-1	-	CASTREAGGSTIEQFF	TGCGCCAGCACCCGAGAAGCGGGAGGGAGTACAATTGAGCAGTTCTTC
TRBV9	-	TRBJ2-2	-	CASSVAGYTGELFF	TGTGCCAGCAGCGTAGCAGGGTACACCGGGGAGCTGTTTTTT
TRBV19	-	TRBJ1-5	-	CASSGAGLVFGNQPQHF	TGTGCCAGTAGTGGAGCAGGGTTGGTTTTTGGCAATCAGCCCCAGCATTTT
TRBV18	TRBD1	TRBJ2-5	-	CASSSDRGLLSGTQYF	TGTGCCAGCTCAAGCGACAGGGGCCTTCTTTCGGGGACCCAGTACTTC
TRBV5-4	-	TRBJ1-2	-	CASSLYLNYGYTF	TGTGCCAGCAGCTTGTATTTAAACTATGGCTACACCTTC